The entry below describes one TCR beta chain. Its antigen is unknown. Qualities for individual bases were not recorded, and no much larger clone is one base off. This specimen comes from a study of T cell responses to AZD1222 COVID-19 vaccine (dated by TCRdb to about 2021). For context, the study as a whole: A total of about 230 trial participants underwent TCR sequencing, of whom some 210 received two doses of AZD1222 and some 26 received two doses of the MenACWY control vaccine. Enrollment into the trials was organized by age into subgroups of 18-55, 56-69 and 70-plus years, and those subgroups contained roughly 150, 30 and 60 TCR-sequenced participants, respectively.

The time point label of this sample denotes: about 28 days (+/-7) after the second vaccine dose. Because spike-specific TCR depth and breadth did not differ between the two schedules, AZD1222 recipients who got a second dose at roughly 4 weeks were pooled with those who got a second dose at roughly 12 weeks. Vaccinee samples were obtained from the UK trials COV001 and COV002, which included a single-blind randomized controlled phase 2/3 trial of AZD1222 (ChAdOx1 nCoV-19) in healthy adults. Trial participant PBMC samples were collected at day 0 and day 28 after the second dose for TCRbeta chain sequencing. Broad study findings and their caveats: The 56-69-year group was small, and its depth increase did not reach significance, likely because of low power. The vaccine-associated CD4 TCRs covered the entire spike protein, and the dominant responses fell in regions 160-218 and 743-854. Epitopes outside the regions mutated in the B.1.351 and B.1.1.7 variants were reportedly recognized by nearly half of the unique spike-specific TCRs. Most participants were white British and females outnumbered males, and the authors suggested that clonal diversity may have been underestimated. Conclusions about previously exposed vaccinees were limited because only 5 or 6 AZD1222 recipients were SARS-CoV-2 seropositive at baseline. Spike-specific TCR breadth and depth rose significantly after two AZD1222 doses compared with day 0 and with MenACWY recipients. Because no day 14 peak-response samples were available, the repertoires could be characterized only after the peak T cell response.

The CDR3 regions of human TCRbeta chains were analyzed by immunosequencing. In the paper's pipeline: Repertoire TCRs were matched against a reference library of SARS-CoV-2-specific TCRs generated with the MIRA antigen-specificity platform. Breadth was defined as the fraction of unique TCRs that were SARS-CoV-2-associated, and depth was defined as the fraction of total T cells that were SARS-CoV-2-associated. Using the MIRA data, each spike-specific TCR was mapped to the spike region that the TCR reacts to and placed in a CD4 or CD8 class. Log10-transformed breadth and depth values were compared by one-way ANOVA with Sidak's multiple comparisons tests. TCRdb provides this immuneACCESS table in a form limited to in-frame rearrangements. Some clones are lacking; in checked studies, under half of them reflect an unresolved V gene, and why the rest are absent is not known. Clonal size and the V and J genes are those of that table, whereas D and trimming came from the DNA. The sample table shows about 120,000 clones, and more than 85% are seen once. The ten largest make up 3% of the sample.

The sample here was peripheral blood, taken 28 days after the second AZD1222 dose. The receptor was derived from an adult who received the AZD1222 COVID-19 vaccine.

CDR3 loop: CATGTANTGELFF. The bases read TGTGCCACGGGGACAGCGAACACCGGGGAGCTGTTTTTT. The sequence is built from TRBV24-1 and TRBJ2-2; the central 7 bases match TRBD1. For this chain, trimming is 10 bases at the V end and 0 bases at the J end, and the number of junction bases without a gene match is 1. Based on the germline V gene, the CDR1 and CDR2 sequences are KGHDR and SFDVKD. Including cysteine and phenylalanine, the CDR3 has 13 amino acids. Here the CDR3 DNA is all that survives: 39 bases in frame from base 1.